This entry features one TCR beta chain sequence. Its antigen is not known. Trimming pared 6 bases from V and 7 bases from J, leaving 16 bases between. This CDR3 contains 13 residues. CDR1 is SQVTM, CDR2 ANQGSEA, per germline. These data belong to a study of CD8+ T cells in alopecia areata. Study context: Twice a day, 5 to 10 mg of oral tofacitinib was administered to treated patients. Tofacitinib therapy lasting 6 to 18 months was followed by 6 months off drug.

Study-wide findings and caveats: Between patients, shared TCR sequences were less clear than in mice. This was possibly due in part to HLA diversity in the patient population. Affected scalp, especially in alopecia totalis/universalis, had a higher clonality than normal scalp did.

Following RNA extraction, reverse transcription yielded cDNA that acted as the sequencing template. Repertoires were generated with immunoSEQ multiplex PCR, while TCRdb's copy carries only in-frame clones and drops some. The sample holds 110,000 to 150,000 clones, under 60% seen once. The sequence came from a human donor with alopecia areata. The chain uses TRBV29-1 and TRBJ2-1; TRBD2 is a possible D gene (7 bases). The source material was CD4+ T cells sorted from blood, sampled at week 0. The CDR3 DNA sequence: TGCAGCGTACAACGGGGGGCATGGAATGAGCAGTTCTTC. Translated: CSVQRGAWNEQFF.